Sequencing of this T cell receptor (beta chain) was carried out in a study of identical twins. This CDR3 spans 12 amino acids. The germline gives CDR1 SGHAT, CDR2 FQNNGV. V was trimmed by 1 base and J by 7 bases, leaving 8 bases between them. Each CDR3 protein gets one entry after TCRdb re-called the 5' RACE reads with MiXCR. In the table there are a few hundred thousand distinct CDR3 sequences, nearly 10% of which are singletons. This clonotype appeared many times. In addition, the sample was reused for a study of yellow fever vaccine responses in identical twins.

The sequence was collected from a woman under 30 in good health. The chain joins TRBV11-2 to TRBJ2-7; unclear D gene. Material: PBMCs. The DNA for the CDR3 is TGTGCCAGCAGCTTAGGGTCAGGTGAGCAGTACTTC. It yields the protein CASSLGSGEQYF.